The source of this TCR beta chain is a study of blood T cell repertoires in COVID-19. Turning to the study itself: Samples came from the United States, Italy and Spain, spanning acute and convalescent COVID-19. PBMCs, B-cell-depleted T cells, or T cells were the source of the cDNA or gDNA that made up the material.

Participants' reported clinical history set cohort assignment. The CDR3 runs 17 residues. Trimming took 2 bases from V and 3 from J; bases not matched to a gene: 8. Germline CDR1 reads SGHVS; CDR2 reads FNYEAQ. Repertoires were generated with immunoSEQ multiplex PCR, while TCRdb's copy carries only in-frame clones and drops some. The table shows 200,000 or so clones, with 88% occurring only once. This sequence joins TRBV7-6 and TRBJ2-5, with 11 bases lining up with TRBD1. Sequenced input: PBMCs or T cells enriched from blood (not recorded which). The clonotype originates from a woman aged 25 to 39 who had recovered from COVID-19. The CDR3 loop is CASSLPTGQGGEETQYF. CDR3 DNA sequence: TGTGCCAGCAGCTTACCCACGGGACAGGGGGGTGAAGAGACCCAGTACTTC.